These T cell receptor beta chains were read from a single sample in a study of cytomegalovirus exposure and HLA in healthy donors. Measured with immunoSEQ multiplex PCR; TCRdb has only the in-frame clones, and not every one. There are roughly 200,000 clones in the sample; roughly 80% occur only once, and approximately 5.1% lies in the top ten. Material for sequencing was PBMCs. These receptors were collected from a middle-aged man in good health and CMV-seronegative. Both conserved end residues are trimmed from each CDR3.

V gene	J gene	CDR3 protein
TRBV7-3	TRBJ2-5	ASSPGQGETQY
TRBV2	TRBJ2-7	ASIPGLALEQY
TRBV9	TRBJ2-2	ASSLSGNTGELF
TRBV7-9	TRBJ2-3	SSSLGSGSGRARDTQY
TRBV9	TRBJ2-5	ASSVGGGRLETQY
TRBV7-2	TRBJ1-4	ASSAQGAGNEKLF
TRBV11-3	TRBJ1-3	ASSPRGQTAYTIY
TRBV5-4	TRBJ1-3	ASSLGSGAGNTIY
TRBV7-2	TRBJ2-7	ASSLSVASTYEQY
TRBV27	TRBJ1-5	ASSSGQGWGQPQH
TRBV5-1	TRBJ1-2	ASSLVSDPNYGYT
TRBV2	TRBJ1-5	ASSSGQGSNQPQH
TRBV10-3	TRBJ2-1	AIMGTSGVYNEQF
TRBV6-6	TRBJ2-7	ASSDSGQGVFYEQY
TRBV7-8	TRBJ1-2	ASSNGYGYT
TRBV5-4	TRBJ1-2	ASRRATLPFGYT
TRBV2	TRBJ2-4	ASSYSDRVKNIQY
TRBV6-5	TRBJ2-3	ASSGLAVADTQY
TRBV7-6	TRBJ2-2	ASSHGYTGELF
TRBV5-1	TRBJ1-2	ASSLGTGTNYGYT
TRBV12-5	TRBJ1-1	ASAYERNTEAF
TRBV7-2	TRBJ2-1	ASSSPSLNRGAYNEQF
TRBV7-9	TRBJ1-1	ASSASSSGTGSEAF
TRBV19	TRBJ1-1	ASSSGFSTEAF
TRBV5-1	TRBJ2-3	ASRYRGTDTQY
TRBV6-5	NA	ASTSARGEQY
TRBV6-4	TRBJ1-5	ASSYRGGQPQH
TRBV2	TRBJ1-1	ASSEARGGTEAF
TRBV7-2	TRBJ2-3	ASSLGWGGTDTQY
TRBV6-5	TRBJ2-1	VTGNDEQF
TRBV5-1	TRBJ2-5	ASTSGGAVETQY
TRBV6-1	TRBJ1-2	ASSEGRGLNYGYT
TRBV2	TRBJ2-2	ASAQTGRTGELF
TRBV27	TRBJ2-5	ASSSGQSHQETQY
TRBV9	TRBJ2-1	ASSPRLGSGGEQF
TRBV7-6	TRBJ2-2	ASSLLSGDHTGELF
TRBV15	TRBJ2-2	ATSRGTANGELF
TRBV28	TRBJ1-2	ASSQRTSGTGDYGYT
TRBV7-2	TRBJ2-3	ASSVRTGFATDTQY
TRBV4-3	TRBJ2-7	ASSIGLADEQY
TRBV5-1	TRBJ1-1	ASSPPGVEAF
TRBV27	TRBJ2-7	ASRKAGGNYEQY
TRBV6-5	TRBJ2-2	ASRKAGGTGELF